These 32 T cell receptor beta chains were sequenced from one sample in a study of blood T cells in healthy people across ages. Then a second PCR, running about 7 to 11 cycles, was carried out with a sample-barcoded 5' primer and a J-beta primer mix. Using its own MiXCR run on the 5' RACE reads, TCRdb lists one record per CDR3 protein. Among 850,000 to 1,100,000 distinct CDR3 sequences, roughly two fifths were seen once, and the ten largest hold 13%. The specimen sequenced was blood. These receptors all come from a young man in good health.

This chain connects TRBV12-3 or TRBV12-4 to TRBJ2-5, with D possibly TRBD1 on 5 matching bases. This CDR3 comprises 14 residues. The V and J ends lost 5 bases and 4 bases respectively, with 14 bases between them. CDR3 residues: CASSPLGRGETQYF. The CDR3 DNA sequence: TGTGCCAGCAGTCCTCTGGGGCGAGGAGAGACCCAGTACTTC.

The chain employs TRBV30 and TRBJ1-2; unclear D gene. The V end lost 0 bases, the J end lost 4 bases, and 9 bases lay between the germline ends. CDR1 GTSNPN and CDR2 SVGIG come from the germline V gene (reference sequence). The CDR3 totals 13 residues. CDR3 sequence: CAWSVSARYGYTF. The DNA for the CDR3 is TGTGCCTGGAGTGTGTCAGCCCGCTATGGCTACACCTTC.

This CDR3 reads CASSMRGSTDTQYF. In nucleotides, the CDR3 is TGTGCCAGTAGTATGCGGGGTTCGACAGATACGCAGTATTTT. The chain employs TRBV19 and TRBJ2-3; a weak D match, TRBD2 (6 bases). Germline V gene lookup returns CDR1 LNHDA and CDR2 SQIVND (reference sequence). The V and J ends lost 3 bases and 3 bases respectively, with 10 bases between them. The CDR3 consists of 14 residues.

This clonotype was observed once. V is TRBV5-1 and J is TRBJ2-2, with 8 bases lining up with TRBD2. The J segment lost 6 bases and the V segment lost 1 base, leaving 5 bases of the junction unmatched. Germline V gene sequence: CDR1 SGHRS, CDR2 YFSETQ. This CDR3 has 15 amino acids. The CDR3 DNA is TGCGCCAGCAGCTTGACAGCGGGGGACCCCGGGGAGCTGTTTTTT. Residues: CASSLTAGDPGELFF.

The chain recombines TRBV14 with TRBJ2-7, with TRBD2 identical over 10 bases. V gave up 3 bases and J gave up 7 bases; unmatched junction bases: 18. The CDR3 length is 18 residues. Germline lookup yields CDR1 SGHDN and CDR2 FVKESK. The CDR3 DNA reads TGTGCCAGCAGCCAGAAGTTTAGCGGGGGGACATCCTACAATGAGCAGTACTTC. This sequence encodes CASSQKFSGGTSYNEQYF.

This clonotype was detected only once. CDR3 amino acids: CASSTGTSGPHLYNEQFF. The CDR3 DNA reads TGTGCCAGCAGCACCGGGACTAGCGGGCCTCACCTCTACAATGAGCAGTTCTTC. The chain recombines TRBV27 with TRBJ2-1; 12 bases are shared with TRBD2. V shed 6 bases, J shed 3 bases, and the junction held 12 bases outside the gene matches. The CDR3 has 18 amino acids. Germline V gives CDR1 MNHEY, CDR2 SMNVEV (reference sequence).

This clonotype was detected only a few times. The gene calls are TRBV7-9 and TRBJ2-5; TRBD2 is a possible D gene (5 bases). CDR3 length: 14 amino acids. V was clipped by 2 bases and J by 5 bases, with 12 bases between them. Germline lookup yields CDR1 SEHNR and CDR2 FQNEAQ (reference sequence). As DNA, the CDR3 is TGTGCCAGCAGCTTATCTTCCGGGGAGGAGACCCAGTACTTC. This translates into CASSLSSGEETQYF.

This chain joins TRBV7-9 and TRBJ1-5; 8 nucleotides align to TRBD1. Germline CDR1 SEHNR, CDR2 FQNEAQ (reference sequence). The CDR3 runs to 16 residues. V shed 5 bases, J shed 7 bases, and the junction held 13 bases outside the gene matches. The CDR3 bases are TGTGCCAGCAGCGGATTAACAGGGGGAATGAAGCAGCCCCAGCATTTT. It yields the protein CASSGLTGGMKQPQHF.

This clonotype came up a few times. This chain uses TRBV20-1 with TRBJ1-2; D not certain. Germline assignment: CDR1 DFQATT and CDR2 SNEGSKA (reference sequence). The ends were cut back, 5 bases at V and 5 bases at J, with 12 bases in the middle. The CDR3 is 12 amino acids. Here the CDR3 DNA reads TGCAGTGCTCCAAGCCGAGGTTATGGCTACACCTTC. As protein: CSAPSRGYGYTF.

The rearrangement joins TRBV7-8 to TRBJ2-1; 7 bases match TRBD1. After removal of 5 bases from V and 1 base from J, the junction contained 5 bases not matched to a gene. CDR3 size: 15 residues. Germline assignment: CDR1 SGHVS and CDR2 FQNEAQ. The CDR3 spells CASSPSDRSYNEQFF. In DNA, the CDR3 is TGTGCCAGCAGCCCCTCGGACAGGTCCTACAATGAGCAGTTCTTC.

CDR3 region: CASSLGTTNTDTQYF. The CDR3 DNA is TGCGCCAGCAGCTTGGGGACTACAAATACAGATACGCAGTATTTT. The chain joins TRBV5-1 to TRBJ2-3; D possibly corresponds to TRBD2 (6 bases). Trimming took off 0 bases at V and 3 bases at J, with 11 bases between the two ends. From germline, CDR1 is SGHRS and CDR2 YFSETQ. The CDR3 has 15 residues. The full variable domain, in which reference TRBV5-1 and TRBJ2-3 provide the parts outside the CDR3, is KAGVTQTPRYLIKTRGQQVTLSCSPISGHRSVSWYQQTPGQGLQFLFEYFSETQRNKGNFPGRFSGRQFSNSRSEMNVSTLELGDSALYLCASSLGTTNTDTQYFGPGTRLTVL.

In DNA, the CDR3 is TGCGCCAGCAGCCAAGATTGGGGGGGCAATGAGCAGTTCTTC. Its protein product is CASSQDWGGNEQFF. The chain is built from TRBV4-1 and TRBJ2-1, with 7 nucleotides matching TRBD2. This CDR3 comprises 14 residues. J was trimmed by 6 bases and V by 0 bases; bases with no gene match: 2. Germline V gene lookup returns CDR1 MGHRA and CDR2 YSYEKL.

This chain connects TRBV2 to TRBJ2-1, with D perhaps assigned TRBD1 or TRBD2 (5 bases each). TRBJ2-7 matches the DNA end more closely, so the J call is doubtful. Germline V lookup: CDR1 SNHLY, CDR2 FYNNEI. The CDR3 runs 13 residues. The CDR3 sequence is CASSEGVAHEQYF. CDR3 DNA: TGTGCCAGCAGTGAGGGGGTTGCCCACGAGCAGTACTTC.

V is TRBV4-1 and J is TRBJ2-1; D assignment may be TRBD1 or TRBD2 (5 bases each). Deletions cut 3 bases from V and 10 bases from J, with 25 bases between. CDR3 length: 17 residues. Germline lookup yields CDR1 MGHRA and CDR2 YSYEKL. The CDR3 reads CASSQVGGTGSSYEQFF. Here the CDR3 DNA reads TGCGCCAGCAGCCAGGTTGGTGGGACGGGAAGCTCCTACGAGCAGTTCTTC.

The chain couples TRBV14 to TRBJ1-4, with D hard to call. V was clipped by 1 base and J by 3 bases, with 12 bases between them. The germline V gene has CDR1 SGHDN and CDR2 FVKESK. This CDR3 region has 16 residues. The CDR3 reads CASSQGGEAANEKLFF. In DNA form, the CDR3 reads TGTGCCAGCAGCCAAGGCGGTGAGGCTGCTAATGAAAAACTGTTTTTT.

The chain is built from TRBV4-2 and TRBJ2-1, with 7 bases aligning to TRBD2. V lost 1 base to trimming and J lost 7 bases; unmatched junction nucleotides: 4. CDR3 length: 14 residues. CDR1 and CDR2 from the germline V gene are LGHNA and YNFKEQ. In DNA, the CDR3 is TGTGCCAGCAGCCAAGGACTAGCTTCAAATGAGCAGTTCTTC. Translated, it gives CASSQGLASNEQFF.

This clonotype was seen more than once but under ten times. The J gene is TRBJ1-2, the V gene TRBV14; 7 bases align to TRBD1. V shed 5 bases and J 0 bases; nucleotides not matched to a gene: 6. The CDR3 length is 15 residues. Per the germline V gene, CDR1 is SGHDN and CDR2 is FVKESK. CDR3 sequence: CASSYWTGSNYGYTF. The DNA for the CDR3 is TGTGCCAGCAGCTATTGGACAGGTTCTAACTATGGCTACACCTTC.

This chain connects TRBV13 to TRBJ2-5; no clear D. The germline V gene encodes CDR1 PRHDT and CDR2 FYEKMQ (reference sequence). The CDR3 loop spans 12 amino acids. The V end lost 0 bases, the J end lost 4 bases, and 3 bases lay between the germline ends. CDR3 protein: CASSLGPETQYF. Here the CDR3 DNA reads TGTGCCAGCAGCTTAGGTCCAGAGACCCAGTACTTC.

This clonotype was observed a few times. This rearrangement joins TRBV10-3 to TRBJ1-1; 7 nucleotides match TRBD1. Trimming cost V 6 bases and J 6 bases; bases outside gene matches: 7. This CDR3 has 13 residues. CDR1 is ENHRY, CDR2 SYGVKD, per germline. For the CDR3, the DNA is TGTGCCATCAGAGGGGACAGAGGGTCTGAAGCTTTCTTT. Amino acid sequence: CAIRGDRGSEAFF.

V usage is TRBV4-3 and J usage is TRBJ2-1; D is possibly TRBD1 (5 bases). The CDR3 covers 16 residues. Trimming removed 4 bases at V and 0 bases at J, with 13 bases between. The V gene's germline CDR1 is LGHNA and CDR2 YSLEER. The CDR3, as DNA: TGCGCCAGCAGCCGGCGTCCAGGGATCTCCTACAATGAGCAGTTCTTC. As protein: CASSRRPGISYNEQFF.

A remark on this clonotype: Possible read error: a much larger clone is one base away. The CDR3 DNA follows: TGTGCCAGCAGCATGAGAGCACAGACTCAAGAGACCCAGTACTTC. Translating gives CASSMRAQTQETQYF. V gene TRBV7-2 combines with J gene TRBJ2-7; D is unresolved. Near its end, the DNA agrees better with TRBJ2-5, so the J call may be wrong. The germline V gene has CDR1 SGHTA and CDR2 FQGNSA. The CDR3 loop spans 15 amino acids.

This clonotype appeared many times. J is TRBJ1-4 and V is TRBV11-2; D is possibly TRBD1 (6 bases). Trimming pared 2 bases from V and 6 bases from J, leaving 10 bases between. Germline values: CDR1 SGHAT, CDR2 FQNNGV. CDR3 length: 14 residues. CDR3: CASSLFPGDEKLFF. As DNA, the CDR3 is TGTGCCAGCAGCTTATTCCCAGGGGATGAAAAACTGTTTTTT.

V gene TRBV6-6 combines with J gene TRBJ2-1, with 7 bases aligning to TRBD1. The length of the CDR3 is 16 residues. The V gene end was trimmed by 6 bases and the J gene end by 0 bases; junction bases not matched to a gene: 8. Germline CDR1 MNHNY, CDR2 SVGAGI (reference sequence). DNA of the CDR3: TGTGCCAGCAGGTTGGACAGGACGAGCTCCTACAATGAGCAGTTCTTC. It translates to CASRLDRTSSYNEQFF.

The chain joins TRBV6-6 to TRBJ2-5; perhaps TRBD2 as D (5 bases). CDR1 is MNHNY and CDR2 is SVGAGI in the germline V gene (reference sequence). The CDR3 is 13 amino acids. Trimming shortened V by 6 bases and J by 11 bases, and 19 bases separated the two germline ends. The CDR3: CASSVATTGGQYF. The DNA of the CDR3 is TGTGCCAGCAGCGTCGCGACTACTGGCGGGCAGTACTTC.

This chain links TRBV27 with TRBJ1-2; D is unclear. Looked up from germline, CDR1 is MNHEY and CDR2 is SMNVEV (reference sequence). This CDR3 is built from 13 residues. V lost 2 bases and J lost 5, with 9 bases in between. CDR3 amino acids: CASSLKREYGYTF. The CDR3 DNA reads as TGTGCCAGCAGTTTAAAGCGGGAATATGGCTACACCTTC.

This clonotype occurred once. The chain is built from TRBV3-1 and TRBJ1-1; no definite D call. The CDR3 contains 15 residues. CDR1 LGHDT and CDR2 YNNKEL come from the germline V gene (reference sequence). Trimming left V 1 base short and J 4 bases short, with 13 bases between. The DNA of the CDR3 is TGTGCCAGCAGCCAAGTTGTGGTGGTGGGCACTGAAGCTTTCTTT. Translated, it gives CASSQVVVVGTEAFF.

Concerning this clonotype: One end of the junction varies from germline; a read error may be responsible. The chain recombines TRBV9 with TRBJ2-3; 8 bases fit TRBD1. The CDR3 covers 14 residues. CDR1 and CDR2 from the germline V gene are SGDLS and YYNGEE. CDR3 sequence: CTSSDDRGLDTQYF. In DNA, the CDR3 is TGTACCAGCAGCGACGACAGGGGTCTAGATACGCAGTATTTT.

The V call is TRBV7-2, the J call TRBJ1-1; weak D call: TRBD1 (5 bases). The V end lost 5 bases, the J end lost 5 bases, and 18 bases lay between the germline ends. CDR3 size: 15 residues. The germline V gene encodes CDR1 SGHTA and CDR2 FQGNSA. The CDR3 spells CASSPREAWGTEAFF. In DNA, the CDR3 is TGTGCCAGCAGCCCCCGCGAAGCGTGGGGGACTGAAGCTTTCTTT.

In the case of this clonotype: Its ends do not fully match the called genes, so a read error is possible. The chain is built from TRBV27 and TRBJ1-4; D is possibly TRBD1 (6 bases). The CDR3 runs to 11 residues. Germline lookup yields CDR1 MNHEY and CDR2 SMNVEV (reference sequence). CDR3 sequence reads: CAGRGGEKLFF. The CDR3 DNA reads as TGTGCCGGCAGGGGAGGTGAAAAACTGTTTTTT.

Only a few counts were recorded for this clonotype. This chain connects TRBV7-9 to TRBJ2-1, with unresolved D. V was shortened by 1 base and J by 7 bases, with 11 bases between the two germline ends. The length of the CDR3 is 14 residues. The germline V gene has CDR1 SEHNR and CDR2 FQNEAQ (reference sequence). CDR3 nucleotide sequence: TGTGCCAGCAGCTTAGTTGGGGTACCGAATGAGCAGTTCTTC. It yields the protein CASSLVGVPNEQFF. The entire variable domain, with the rest obtained from reference TRBV7-9 and TRBJ2-1, is as follows: DTGVSQNPRHKITKRGQNVTFRCDPISEHNRLYWYRQTLGQGPEFLTYFQNEAQLEKSRLLSDRFSAERPKGSFSTLEIQRTEQGDSAMYLCASSLVGVPNEQFFGPGTRLTVL.

This rearrangement joins TRBV20-1 to TRBJ1-2; 8 bases map to TRBD1. CDR3 length: 13 residues. CDR1 is DFQATT and CDR2 is SNEGSKA in the germline V gene (reference sequence). CDR3 sequence: CRVRTGPDDGYTF. The CDR3 DNA sequence: TGCAGAGTCAGGACAGGGCCCGACGATGGCTACACCTTC.

This clonotype has more than one count but fewer than ten. The chain links TRBV9 to TRBJ1-1; a possible D gene is TRBD1 (5 bases). This CDR3 has 14 amino acids. Germline loops: CDR1 SGDLS, CDR2 YYNGEE. V was clipped by 4 bases and J by 5 bases, with 15 bases between them. The CDR3 DNA reads as TGTGCCAGCAGCAGAGGCAGGGATGGTACTGAAGCTTTCTTT. The encoded protein is CASSRGRDGTEAFF.